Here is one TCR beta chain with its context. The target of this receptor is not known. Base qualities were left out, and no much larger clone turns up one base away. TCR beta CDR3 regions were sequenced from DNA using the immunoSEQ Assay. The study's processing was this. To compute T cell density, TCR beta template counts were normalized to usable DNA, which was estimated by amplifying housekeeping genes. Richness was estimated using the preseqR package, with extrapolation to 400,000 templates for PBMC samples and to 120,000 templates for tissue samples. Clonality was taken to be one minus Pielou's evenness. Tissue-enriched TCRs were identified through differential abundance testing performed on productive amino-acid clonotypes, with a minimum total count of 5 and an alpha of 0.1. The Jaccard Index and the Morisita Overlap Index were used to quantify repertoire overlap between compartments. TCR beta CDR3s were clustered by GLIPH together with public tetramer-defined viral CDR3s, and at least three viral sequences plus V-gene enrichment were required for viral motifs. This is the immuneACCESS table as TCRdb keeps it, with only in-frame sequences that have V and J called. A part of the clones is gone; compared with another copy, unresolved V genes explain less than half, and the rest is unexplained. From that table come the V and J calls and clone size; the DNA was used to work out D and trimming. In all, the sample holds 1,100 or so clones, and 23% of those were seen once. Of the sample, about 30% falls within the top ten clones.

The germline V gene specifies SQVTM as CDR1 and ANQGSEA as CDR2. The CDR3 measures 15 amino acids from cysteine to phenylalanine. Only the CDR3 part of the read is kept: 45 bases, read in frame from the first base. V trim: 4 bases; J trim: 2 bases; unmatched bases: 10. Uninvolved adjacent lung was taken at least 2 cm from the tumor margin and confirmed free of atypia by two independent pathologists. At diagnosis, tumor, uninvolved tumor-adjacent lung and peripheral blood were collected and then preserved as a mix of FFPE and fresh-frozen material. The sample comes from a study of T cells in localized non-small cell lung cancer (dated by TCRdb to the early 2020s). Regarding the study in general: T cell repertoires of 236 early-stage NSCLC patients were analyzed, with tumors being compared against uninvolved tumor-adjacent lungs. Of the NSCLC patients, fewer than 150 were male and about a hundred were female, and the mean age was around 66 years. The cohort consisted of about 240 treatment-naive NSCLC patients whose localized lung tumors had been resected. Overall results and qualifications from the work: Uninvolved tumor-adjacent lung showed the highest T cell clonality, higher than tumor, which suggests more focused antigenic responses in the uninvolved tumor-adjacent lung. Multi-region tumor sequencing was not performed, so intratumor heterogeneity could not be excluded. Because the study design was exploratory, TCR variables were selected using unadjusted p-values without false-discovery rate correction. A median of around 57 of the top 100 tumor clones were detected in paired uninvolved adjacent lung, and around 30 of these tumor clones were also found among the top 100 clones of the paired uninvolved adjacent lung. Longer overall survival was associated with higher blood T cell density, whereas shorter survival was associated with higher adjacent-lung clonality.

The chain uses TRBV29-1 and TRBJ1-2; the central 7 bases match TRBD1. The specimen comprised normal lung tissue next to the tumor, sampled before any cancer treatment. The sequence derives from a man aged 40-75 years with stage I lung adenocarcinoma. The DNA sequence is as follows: TGCAGCGTTGTGGTATCAGGGACAGTAAACTATGGCTACACCTTC. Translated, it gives CSVVVSGTVNYGYTF. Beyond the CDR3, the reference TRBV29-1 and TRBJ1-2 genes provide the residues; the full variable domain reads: SAVISQKPSRDICQRGTSLTIQCQVDSQVTMMFWYRQQPGQSLTLIATANQGSEATYESGFVIDKFPISRPNLTFSTLTVSNMSPEDSSIYLCSVVVSGTVNYGYTFGSGTRLTVV.